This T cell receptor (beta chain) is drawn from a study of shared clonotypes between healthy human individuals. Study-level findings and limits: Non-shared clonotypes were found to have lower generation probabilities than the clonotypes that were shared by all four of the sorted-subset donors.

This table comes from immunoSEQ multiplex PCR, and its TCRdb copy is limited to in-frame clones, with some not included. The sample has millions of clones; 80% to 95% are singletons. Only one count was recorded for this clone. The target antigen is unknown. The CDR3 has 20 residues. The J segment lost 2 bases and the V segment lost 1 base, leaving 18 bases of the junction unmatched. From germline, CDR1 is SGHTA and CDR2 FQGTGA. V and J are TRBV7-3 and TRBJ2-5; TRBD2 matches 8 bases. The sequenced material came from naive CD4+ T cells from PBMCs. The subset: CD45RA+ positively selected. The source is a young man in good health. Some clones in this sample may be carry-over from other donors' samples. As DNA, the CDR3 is TGTGCCAGCAGCTTAAATCGCGGAAAAGATAGCGGGAAAACACAAGAGACCCAGTACTTC. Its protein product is CASSLNRGKDSGKTQETQYF.